This T cell receptor (beta chain) was sequenced for a study of a mutant IDH1 vaccine in newly diagnosed glioma. About the study: Treatment recipients were about 62% male and roughly 38% female, and their mean age was approximately 42 years. Before enrollment, patients got radiotherapy alone, temozolomide alone, or mostly the combination.

This CDR3 has 14 amino acids. Germline V gene sequence: CDR1 KGHSH, CDR2 LQKENI. Trimming pared 4 bases from V and 3 bases from J, leaving 13 bases between. Time point here: baseline, week 1 (first vaccination visit). The sample's treatment: pre-vaccination baseline after standard-of-care therapy. Donor tumors were new WHO grade 3 or 4 IDH1-mutant, ATRX-lost astrocytomas. Profiled with immunoSEQ multiplex PCR; TCRdb holds only in-frame clones, not every one. The table lists tens of thousands of clones, around four fifths of them singletons. This specimen consisted of PBMCs, obtained from a glioma patient treated with radiotherapy, temozolomide or both. The chain is built from TRBV18 and TRBJ2-7; TRBD1 might be the D (6 bases). The source is a woman aged 45-59 years with glioma. DNA for the CDR3: TGTGCCAGCTCACACAGGGATCTAAGCTACGAGCAGTACTTC. Translated, it gives CASSHRDLSYEQYF.